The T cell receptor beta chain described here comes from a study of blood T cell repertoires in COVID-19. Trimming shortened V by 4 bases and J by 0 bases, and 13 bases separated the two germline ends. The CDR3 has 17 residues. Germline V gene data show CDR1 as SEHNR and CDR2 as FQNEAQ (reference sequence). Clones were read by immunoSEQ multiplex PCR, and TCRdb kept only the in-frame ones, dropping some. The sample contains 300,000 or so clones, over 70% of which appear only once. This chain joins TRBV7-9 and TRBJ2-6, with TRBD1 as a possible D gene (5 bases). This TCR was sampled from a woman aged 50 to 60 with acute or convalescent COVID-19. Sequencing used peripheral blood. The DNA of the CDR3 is TGTGCCAGCAGCTCAGGGTTTGGAGTCTCTGGGGCCAACGTCCTGACTTTC. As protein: CASSSGFGVSGANVLTF. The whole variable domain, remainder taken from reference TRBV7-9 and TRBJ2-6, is DTGVSQNPRHKITKRGQNVTFRCDPISEHNRLYWYRQTLGQGPEFLTYFQNEAQLEKSRLLSDRFSAERPKGSFSTLEIQRTEQGDSAMYLCASSSGFGVSGANVLTFGAGSRLTVL.